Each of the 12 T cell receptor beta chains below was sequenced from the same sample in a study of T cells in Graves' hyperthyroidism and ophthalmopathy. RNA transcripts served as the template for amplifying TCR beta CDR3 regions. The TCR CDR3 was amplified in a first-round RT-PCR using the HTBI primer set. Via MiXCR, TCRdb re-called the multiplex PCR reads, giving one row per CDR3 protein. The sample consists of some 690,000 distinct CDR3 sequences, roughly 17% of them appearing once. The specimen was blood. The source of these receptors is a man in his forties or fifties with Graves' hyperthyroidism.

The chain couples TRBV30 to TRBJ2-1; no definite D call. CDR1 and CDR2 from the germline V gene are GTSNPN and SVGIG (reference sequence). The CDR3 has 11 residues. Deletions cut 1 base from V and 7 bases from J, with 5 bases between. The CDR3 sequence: CAWSEGNEQFF. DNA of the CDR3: TGTGCCTGGAGTGAGGGAAATGAGCAGTTCTTC.

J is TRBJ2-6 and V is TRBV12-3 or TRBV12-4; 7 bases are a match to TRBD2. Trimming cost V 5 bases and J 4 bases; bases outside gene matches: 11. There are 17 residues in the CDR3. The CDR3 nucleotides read TGTGCCAGCAGTGACCAACTGAGCGGGGCGGGGGCCAACGTCCTGACTTTC. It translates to CASSDQLSGAGANVLTF.

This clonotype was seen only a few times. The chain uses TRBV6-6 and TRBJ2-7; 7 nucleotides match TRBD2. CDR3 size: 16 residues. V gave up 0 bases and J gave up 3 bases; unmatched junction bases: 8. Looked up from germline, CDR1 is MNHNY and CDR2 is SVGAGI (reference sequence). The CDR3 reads CASSYSHGGSYYEQYF. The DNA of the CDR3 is TGTGCCAGCAGTTACTCACATGGCGGGAGCTACTACGAGCAGTACTTC.

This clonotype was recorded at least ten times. The CDR3 nucleotides read TGTGCCAGCAGCGGGACAGATTACAATCAGCCCCAGCATTTT. Its translation is CASSGTDYNQPQHF. The chain links TRBV28 to TRBJ1-5, with 7 bases lining up with TRBD1. V trimming: 6 bases; J trimming: 3 bases; junction bases outside the gene matches: 5. The germline V gene encodes CDR1 MDHEN and CDR2 SYDVKM. There are 14 residues in the CDR3.

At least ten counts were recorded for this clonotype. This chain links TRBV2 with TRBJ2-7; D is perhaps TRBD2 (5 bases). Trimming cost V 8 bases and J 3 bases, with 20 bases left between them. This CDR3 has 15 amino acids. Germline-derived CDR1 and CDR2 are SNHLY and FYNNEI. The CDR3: CASRRHGELNYEQYF. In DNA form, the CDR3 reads TGTGCCAGCCGACGACACGGGGAACTGAACTACGAGCAGTACTTC.

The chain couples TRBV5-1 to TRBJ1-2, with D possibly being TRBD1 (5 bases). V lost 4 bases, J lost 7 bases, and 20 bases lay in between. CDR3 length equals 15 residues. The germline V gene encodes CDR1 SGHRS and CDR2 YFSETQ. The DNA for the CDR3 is TGCGCCAGCAGCGGGACCGCTGGGGTAGTGGGTGGCTACACCTTC. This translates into CASSGTAGVVGGYTF. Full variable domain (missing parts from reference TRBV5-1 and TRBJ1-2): KAGVTQTPRYLIKTRGQQVTLSCSPISGHRSVSWYQQTPGQGLQFLFEYFSETQRNKGNFPGRFSGRQFSNSRSEMNVSTLELGDSALYLCASSGTAGVVGGYTFGSGTRLTVV.

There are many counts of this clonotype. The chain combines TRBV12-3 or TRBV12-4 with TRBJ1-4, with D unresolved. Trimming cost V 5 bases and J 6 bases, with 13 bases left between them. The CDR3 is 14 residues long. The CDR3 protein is CASSLRRSDEKLFF. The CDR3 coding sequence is TGTGCCAGCAGTCTACGACGAAGCGATGAAAAACTGTTTTTT.

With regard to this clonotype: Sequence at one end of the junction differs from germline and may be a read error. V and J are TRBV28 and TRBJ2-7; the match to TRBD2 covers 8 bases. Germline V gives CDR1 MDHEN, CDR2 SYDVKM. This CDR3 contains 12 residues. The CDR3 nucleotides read TGTGCCTCCAAGACTAGCGCCTACGAGCAGCACTTC. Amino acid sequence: CASKTSAYEQHF.

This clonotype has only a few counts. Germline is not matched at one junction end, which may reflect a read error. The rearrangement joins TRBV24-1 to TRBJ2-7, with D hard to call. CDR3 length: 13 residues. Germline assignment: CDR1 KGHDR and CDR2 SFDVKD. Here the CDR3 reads CTTSDSDRYEQYF. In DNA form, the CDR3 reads TGTACCACCAGTGACTCCGACCGCTACGAGCAGTACTTC.

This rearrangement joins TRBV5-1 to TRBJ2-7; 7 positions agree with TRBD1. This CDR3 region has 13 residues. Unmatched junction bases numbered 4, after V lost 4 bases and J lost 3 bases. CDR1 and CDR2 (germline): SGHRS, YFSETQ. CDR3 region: CASSDRELYEQYF. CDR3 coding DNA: TGCGCCAGCAGCGACAGGGAGCTCTACGAGCAGTACTTC.

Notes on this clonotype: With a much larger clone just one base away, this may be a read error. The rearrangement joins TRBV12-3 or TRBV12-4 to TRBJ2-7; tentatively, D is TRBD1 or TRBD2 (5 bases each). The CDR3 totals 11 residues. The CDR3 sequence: CATGTPYEQCF. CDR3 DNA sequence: TGTGCCACCGGGACGCCCTACGAGCAGTGCTTC.

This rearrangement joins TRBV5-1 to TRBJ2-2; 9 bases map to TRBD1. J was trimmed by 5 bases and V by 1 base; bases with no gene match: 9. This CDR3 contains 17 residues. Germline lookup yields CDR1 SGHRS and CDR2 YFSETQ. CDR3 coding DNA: TGCGCCAGCAGCTTGCAGCCGACAGGGGGGGCGACCGGGGAGCTGTTTTTT. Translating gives CASSLQPTGGATGELFF.